This T cell receptor (beta chain) was obtained from a study of shared clonotypes between healthy human individuals. Study-level findings and limits: A generally larger estimated richness was seen in naive subsets than in memory subsets.

The CDR3 contains 13 residues. Trimming removed 1 base from V and 4 bases from J, with 8 bases in between. Germline CDR1 is SGHDT and CDR2 is YYEEEE. On this clone: Antigen specificity is unknown.

Clones were sequenced by immunoSEQ multiplex PCR, and TCRdb holds only the in-frame ones, with some missing. In the table there are hundreds of thousands of clones, roughly 70% of which are singletons. The chain combines TRBV5-6 with TRBJ1-2; D not certain. The source is a young woman in good health. Sequencing was carried out using memory CD4+ T cells sorted from blood. The subset: CD45RA-negative fraction. The CDR3 sequence: CASSLRVPYGYTF. The CDR3 nucleotides are TGTGCCAGCAGCTTGAGGGTACCCTATGGCTACACCTTC.